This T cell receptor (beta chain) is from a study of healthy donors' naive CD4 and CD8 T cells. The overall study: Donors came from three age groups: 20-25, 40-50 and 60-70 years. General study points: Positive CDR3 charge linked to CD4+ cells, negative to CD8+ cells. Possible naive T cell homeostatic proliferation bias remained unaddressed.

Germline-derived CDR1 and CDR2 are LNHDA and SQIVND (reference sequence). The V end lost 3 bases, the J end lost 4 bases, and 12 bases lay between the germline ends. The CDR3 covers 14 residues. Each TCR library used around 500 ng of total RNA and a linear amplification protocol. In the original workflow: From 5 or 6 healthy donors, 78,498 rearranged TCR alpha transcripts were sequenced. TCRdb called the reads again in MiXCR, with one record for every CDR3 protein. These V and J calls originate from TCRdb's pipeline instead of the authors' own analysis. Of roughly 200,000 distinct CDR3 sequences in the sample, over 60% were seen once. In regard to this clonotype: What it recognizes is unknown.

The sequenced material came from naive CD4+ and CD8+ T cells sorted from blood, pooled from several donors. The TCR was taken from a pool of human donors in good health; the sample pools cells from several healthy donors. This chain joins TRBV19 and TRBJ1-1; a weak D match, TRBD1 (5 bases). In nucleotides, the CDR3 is TGTGCCAGTAGTATCGCCGGGGGAATCACTGAAGCTTTCTTT. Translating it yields CASSIAGGITEAFF.